This entry lists 22 T cell receptor beta chains sequenced from one sample in a study of T cell repertoires in cytomegalovirus infection (dated by TCRdb to about 2019). Sequencer: Illumina HiSeq 1500. TCRdb trimmed public reads at Q25 via fastp, called clones via MiXCR and kept in-frame beta chains. Identical CDR3 protein sequences are pooled into one entry, listed with their most common genes and DNA. The sample contains almost 500,000 distinct CDR3 sequences, approximately 10% of them found a single time. The top ten hold roughly 10% of the sample. Sequencing input: PBMCs. These receptor sequences come from a human donor in good health (CMV status not recorded). Some clones in this sample may be carry-over from other donors' samples.

This clonotype was seen repeatedly, ten times or more. J is TRBJ1-2 and V is TRBV25-1, with 10 bases aligning to TRBD1. Germline V gene sequence: CDR1 MGHDK, CDR2 SYGVNS. The CDR3 sequence is 14 residues long. With V trimmed by 7 bases and J by 4 bases, 6 bases remained unmatched. The CDR3 sequence: CASKETGGGYGYTF. The CDR3 DNA follows: TGTGCCAGCAAAGAGACAGGGGGCGGCTATGGCTACACCTTC.

In its sample, this clonotype was seen many times. The chain carries TRBV14 and TRBJ2-3; TRBD2 matches 7 bases. The CDR3 consists of 15 residues. Per germline, CDR1 SGHDN and CDR2 FVKESK. Trimming removed 4 bases from V and 4 bases from J; junction bases left unmatched: 8. The CDR3 DNA follows: TGTGCCAGCAGCCCGTTTGCGGGAGAACCAGATACGCAGTATTTT. This translates into CASSPFAGEPDTQYF.

The sample holds many counts of this clonotype. The chain has TRBV12-3 or TRBV12-4 and TRBJ1-3; no clear D. The CDR3 consists of 15 residues. Trimming pared 3 bases from V and 0 bases from J, leaving 9 bases between. The DNA of the CDR3 is TGTGCCAGCAGTTTGAGACGGAGCTCTGGAAACACCATATATTTT. Translation gives CASSLRRSSGNTIYF.

This clonotype was seen repeatedly, ten times or more. V and J are TRBV5-4 and TRBJ2-1, with D perhaps matching TRBD2 (5 bases). V was trimmed by 3 bases and J by 0 bases, leaving 13 bases between them. The CDR3 contains 16 residues. From germline, CDR1 is SGHNT and CDR2 YYREEE (reference sequence). The CDR3 DNA reads as TGTGCCAGCAGCTCCCTAGCTGGGAGCTCCTACAATGAGCAGTTCTTC. Protein: CASSSLAGSSYNEQFF.

This clonotype was counted ten times or more. The V and J genes are TRBV7-2 and TRBJ2-5; 7 positions match TRBD1. The V gene end was trimmed by 5 bases and the J gene end by 5 bases; junction bases not matched to a gene: 11. The CDR3 runs to 15 residues. The germline V gene has CDR1 SGHTA and CDR2 FQGNSA. The CDR3 bases are TGTGCCAGCAGCAAAAGGGACAGCGGTGGGGAGACCCAGTACTTC. This translates into CASSKRDSGGETQYF.

V is TRBV20-1 and J is TRBJ2-6; 11 nucleotides agree with TRBD1. The CDR3 loop spans 18 amino acids. The trim removed 5 bases at V and 1 base at J, leaving 10 bases unmatched. Germline CDR1 and CDR2: DFQATT and SNEGSKA (reference sequence). The DNA of the CDR3 is TGCAGTGCTTTAAAAGCCGGGACAGGGGGGTCTGGGGCCAACGTCCTGACTTTC. Encoded protein: CSALKAGTGGSGANVLTF.

This clonotype showed up many times. The rearrangement joins TRBV12-3 or TRBV12-4 to TRBJ1-1; perhaps TRBD1 as D (6 bases). The CDR3 length is 12 residues. Trimming stripped 5 bases from V and 8 bases from J, with 12 bases between. The CDR3 nucleotides are TGTGCCAGCAGTCTCAGGGGAGCAGAAGCTTTCTTT. This codes for CASSLRGAEAFF.

This clonotype has a count of ten or more. The genes are TRBV7-2 and TRBJ2-1, with D perhaps assigned TRBD1 or TRBD2 (6 bases each). The V and J ends lost 3 bases and 6 bases respectively, with 15 bases between them. The CDR3 extends over 15 amino acids. Germline CDR1 is SGHTA and CDR2 is FQGNSA. Written as DNA, the CDR3 is TGTGCCAGCAGCTTTAAACGGGGGCCCTTCAATGAGCAGTTCTTC. This codes for CASSFKRGPFNEQFF.

The chain recombines TRBV28 with TRBJ2-3; 7 positions agree with TRBD2. Trimming at V came to 2 bases and at J to 2 bases, leaving 1 base not matched to a gene. Germline values: CDR1 MDHEN, CDR2 SYDVKM. This CDR3 is 14 amino acids long. In DNA form, the CDR3 reads TGTGCCAGCAGTTTACTAGCGGCCACAGATACGCAGTATTTT. Its translation is CASSLLAATDTQYF.

This chain connects TRBV5-1 to TRBJ1-6; maybe TRBD1 (5 bases). Germline V gene sequence: CDR1 SGHRS, CDR2 YFSETQ. CDR3 length: 15 residues. Trimming removed 0 bases at V and 8 bases at J, with 12 bases between. For the CDR3, the DNA is TGCGCCAGCAGCTTGGAGGGTACAGGCGATTCACCCCTCCACTTT. Protein product: CASSLEGTGDSPLHF.

In this sample, this clonotype turned up many times. The CDR3 DNA sequence: TGTGCCAGCAGTTTCCAGGCTGGTGAGCAGTTCTTC. It is translated as CASSFQAGEQFF. V and J are TRBV12-3 or TRBV12-4 and TRBJ2-1; D uncertain. This CDR3 region has 12 residues. V lost 3 bases and J lost 9, with 9 bases in between.

This clonotype was recorded a few times. The chain has TRBV24-1 and TRBJ1-2; D is unresolved. Trimming removed 0 bases from V and 6 bases from J, with 1 base in between. There are 11 residues in the CDR3. The germline V gene encodes CDR1 KGHDR and CDR2 SFDVKD. CDR3 residues: CATSDLNGYTF. The CDR3 bases are TGTGCCACCAGTGATTTGAATGGCTACACCTTC.

The sample holds many counts of this clonotype. The rearrangement uses TRBV12-3 or TRBV12-4 and TRBJ1-2; 8 bases are shared with TRBD1. V trimming: 6 bases; J trimming: 6 bases; junction bases outside the gene matches: 9. The CDR3 sequence is 14 residues long. The CDR3 nucleotides are TGTGCCAGCAGGCGCGGACAGGGTCCGGATGGCTACACCTTC. It is translated as CASRRGQGPDGYTF.

This clonotype was counted ten times or more. The chain uses TRBV28 and TRBJ2-5; 15 nucleotides line up with TRBD2. This CDR3 has 16 residues. The V gene end was trimmed by 6 bases and the J gene end by 4 bases; junction bases not matched to a gene: 6. Looked up from germline, CDR1 is MDHEN and CDR2 is SYDVKM. Written as DNA, the CDR3 is TGTGCCAGCAGCAATGGACTAGCGGGAGGGCGAGAGACCCAGTACTTC. This codes for CASSNGLAGGRETQYF.

This clonotype was counted many times. The V call is TRBV12-3 or TRBV12-4, the J call TRBJ2-7, with 12 bases matching TRBD2. CDR3 length: 15 amino acids. J lost 7 bases, V lost 5 bases, and 9 bases had no gene match. The DNA for the CDR3 is TGTGCCAGCAGTCCCAGACTAGCGGGAGTAGGGGAGCAGTACTTC. It specifies CASSPRLAGVGEQYF.

This clonotype was seen a handful of times. The chain employs TRBV20-1 and TRBJ2-7; the match to TRBD1 covers 8 bases. V lost 6 bases to trimming and J lost 3 bases; unmatched junction nucleotides: 10. Germline lookup yields CDR1 DFQATT and CDR2 SNEGSKA (reference sequence). CDR3 length: 14 residues. The CDR3 here is CSAVDLGTGYEQYF. The CDR3 DNA reads as TGCAGTGCCGTAGACCTCGGGACAGGCTACGAGCAGTACTTC.

This clonotype was recorded at least ten times. The rearrangement links TRBV28 to TRBJ2-7, with 11 bases fitting TRBD2. With 5 bases clipped from V and 13 bases from J, the junction kept 16 bases outside the gene matches. This CDR3 spans 15 amino acids. CDR1 is MDHEN and CDR2 is SYDVKM in the germline V gene. The CDR3 sequence: CASSPPGLAAQVDYF. DNA of the CDR3: TGTGCCAGCAGTCCCCCGGGACTAGCGGCCCAAGTGGACTACTTC.

This clonotype was recorded at least ten times. The chain carries TRBV7-2 and TRBJ2-2; D is unclear. Between the trimmed V and J ends, which lost 3 bases and 3 bases, there was a span of 8 bases. Germline CDR1 is SGHTA and CDR2 is FQGNSA. The CDR3 length is 14 residues. The CDR3 nucleotides are TGTGCCAGCAGCTTTGACTTTGACACCGGGGAGCTGTTTTTT. This encodes CASSFDFDTGELFF.

This clonotype was seen just once. This may arise from a read error, as a much more abundant clone is one base away. CDR3 loop: CASSQGRWLQETQCF. Written as DNA, the CDR3 is TGTGCCAGCAGCCAAGGGAGGTGGTTGCAAGAGACCCAGTGCTTC. The chain is built from TRBV11-3 and TRBJ2-5, with D tentatively TRBD2 (6 bases). CDR3 length equals 15 residues. The germline V gene has CDR1 SGHNT and CDR2 YENEEA.

This chain connects TRBV29-1 to TRBJ1-1; D not resolved. The germline V gene encodes CDR1 SQVTM and CDR2 ANQGSEA. V lost 1 base and J lost 4, with 10 bases in between. This CDR3 contains 13 residues. CDR3 in amino acids: CSVEGQATTEAFF. The CDR3 nucleotides read TGCAGCGTTGAAGGGCAGGCCACCACTGAAGCTTTCTTT.

In its sample, this clonotype was seen many times. The chain employs TRBV28 and TRBJ2-1; D is uncertain. The CDR3 is 12 amino acids. V dropped 2 bases and J dropped 4 bases, with 3 bases sitting between them. The germline CDR1 and CDR2 sequences are MDHEN and SYDVKM. In DNA, the CDR3 is TGTGCCAGCAGTTTAAGATACAATGAGCAGTTCTTC. It specifies CASSLRYNEQFF.

V is TRBV3-1 and J is TRBJ1-1, with D unclear. The length of the CDR3 is 13 residues. The germline CDR1 and CDR2 sequences are LGHDT and YNNKEL (reference sequence). V shed 0 bases and J shed 8 bases, with 10 bases lying between them. The CDR3 loop reads CASSQDPESEAFF. CDR3 nucleotides: TGTGCCAGCAGCCAAGATCCGGAATCCGAAGCTTTCTTT.